This TCR beta chain was retrieved from a study of blood T cell repertoires in COVID-19. For the study at large: Spain, Italy and the United States supplied samples that represented acute and convalescent COVID-19. The cDNA or gDNA used as material had been derived from T cells, B-cell-depleted T cells, or PBMCs.

The CDR3 consists of 16 residues. The germline V and J ends were trimmed by 2 bases and 7 bases, with 20 bases remaining between them. The germline gives CDR1 SGHAT, CDR2 FQNNGV. Repertoires were generated with immunoSEQ multiplex PCR, while TCRdb's copy carries only in-frame clones and drops some. The data hold around 120,000 clones, with about four fifths observed a single time. The receptor was derived from a woman older than 75 with acute or convalescent COVID-19. Sequenced material: peripheral blood. The J gene is TRBJ1-2, the V gene TRBV11-2, with TRBD1 as a possible D gene (6 bases). The CDR3 nucleotides are TGTGCCAGCAGCTTACTTCGTCTCTTGGGGGCGGCTGGCTACACCTTC. Protein sequence: CASSLLRLLGAAGYTF.